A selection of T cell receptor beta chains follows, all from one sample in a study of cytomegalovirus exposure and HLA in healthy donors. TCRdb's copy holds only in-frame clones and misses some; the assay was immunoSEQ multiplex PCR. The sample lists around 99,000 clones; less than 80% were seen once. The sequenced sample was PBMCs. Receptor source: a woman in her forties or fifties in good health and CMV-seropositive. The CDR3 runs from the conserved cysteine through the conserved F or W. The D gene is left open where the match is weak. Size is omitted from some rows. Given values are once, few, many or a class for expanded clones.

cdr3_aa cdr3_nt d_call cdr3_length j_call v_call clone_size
CASSSGQAVLNEQFF TGTGCCAGTAGTTCGGGACAGGCTGTGTTAAATGAGCAGTTCTTC TRBD1 15 TRBJ2-1 TRBV19 .
CASSQGRYGAYEQYF TGTGCCAGCAGCCAAGGAAGGTACGGAGCCTACGAGCAGTACTTC . 15 TRBJ2-7 TRBV14 .
CASSVYKETQYF TGTGCCAGCAGCGTCTATAAGGAGACCCAGTACTTC . 12 TRBJ2-5 TRBV11-2 .
CASSLTRQAGYEQYF TGTGCCAGCAGTTTAACCCGACAGGCGGGCTACGAGCAGTACTTC . 15 TRBJ2-7 TRBV27 .
CASSWGQGNNEQFF TGTGCCAGCAGCTGGGGACAGGGGAACAATGAGCAGTTCTTC TRBD1 14 TRBJ2-1 TRBV7-3 few
CASSLETGGQYF TGTGCCAGCAGCTTAGAAACAGGGGGGCAGTACTTC TRBD1 12 TRBJ2-7 TRBV7-9 .
CASSLGAEGYEQYF TGTGCCAGCAGCTTAGGCGCGGAGGGGTACGAGCAGTACTTC . 14 TRBJ2-7 TRBV7-6 .
CASSIQEAEETQYF TGTGCCAGCAGCATCCAGGAGGCAGAAGAGACCCAGTACTTC . 14 TRBJ2-5 TRBV21-1 .
CASSGDSGRSHEQYF TGTGCCAGCAGCGGGGACAGTGGTCGGTCCCACGAGCAGTACTTC TRBD1 15 TRBJ2-7 TRBV5-6 .
CASSYREGDTQYF TGTGCCAGCAGCTACAGGGAAGGAGATACGCAGTATTTT . 13 TRBJ2-3 TRBV7-2 .
CASSPTYGANVLTF TGTGCCAGTAGCCCCACCTACGGGGCCAACGTCCTGACTTTC . 14 TRBJ2-6 TRBV19 .
CASSFGQGGTDTQYF TGTGCCAGCAGCTTTGGGCAGGGGGGCACAGATACGCAGTATTTT TRBD1 15 TRBJ2-3 TRBV11-3 once
CASSADRVGSQPQHF TGTGCCAGCAGTGCCGACAGGGTGGGAAGTCAGCCCCAGCATTTT TRBD1 15 TRBJ1-5 TRBV6-1 .
CASSVGGANTGELFF TGTGCCAGCTCTGTAGGGGGAGCGAACACCGGGGAGCTGTTTTTT . 15 TRBJ2-2 TRBV6-5 .
CASSLVIQGYMNTEAFF TGTGCCAGCAGCCTAGTGATCCAGGGGTACATGAACACTGAAGCTTTCTTT . 17 TRBJ1-1 TRBV7-8 .
CASSFPRSVPRGSTDTQYF TGTGCCAGCAGCTTCCCTAGATCAGTCCCCCGGGGTTCCACAGATACGCAGTATTTT . 19 TRBJ2-3 TRBV11-2 .
CASSLGGTGNEKLFF TGTGCCAGCAGCTTAGGAGGGACTGGCAATGAAAAACTGTTTTTT . 15 TRBJ1-4 TRBV7-9 few
CASSAGGTGVYGYTF TGTGCCAGCAGCGCGGGGGGGACAGGGGTCTATGGCTACACCTTC TRBD1 15 TRBJ1-2 TRBV5-4 .
CATLAGTSTDTQYF TGTGCCACCCTAGCGGGTACGAGCACAGATACGCAGTATTTT TRBD2 14 TRBJ2-3 TRBV10-3 .
CASSFHRDYTDTQYF TGTGCCAGCAGCTTCCACAGGGATTACACAGATACGCAGTATTTT . 15 TRBJ2-3 TRBV7-9 .
CASSVTGDLNTEAFF TGTGCCAGCAGCGTAACAGGCGACCTGAACACTGAAGCTTTCTTT . 15 TRBJ1-1 TRBV9 .
CASSSWGGGNQPQHF TGTGCCAGCAGTTCGTGGGGGGGAGGCAATCAGCCCCAGCATTTT . 15 TRBJ1-5 TRBV6-1 .
CAISAPGLAHNEQFF TGTGCCATCAGTGCACCGGGACTAGCCCACAATGAGCAGTTCTTC TRBD2 15 TRBJ2-1 TRBV10-3 .
CASSTSGRAGVNTGELFF TGTGCCAGCAGTACTAGCGGGAGGGCCGGGGTAAACACCGGGGAGCTGTTTTTT TRBD2 18 TRBJ2-2 TRBV27 .
CASSLVANENTQYF TGTGCCAGCAGCTTAGTGGCAAACGAAAATACGCAGTATTTT . 14 TRBJ2-3 TRBV7-6 .
CASSDSDRESSYEQYF TGTGCCAGCTCAGACAGTGACAGGGAGTCTTCCTACGAGCAGTACTTC TRBD1 16 TRBJ2-7 TRBV18 .
CATSRERGFYGGRQDNEQFF TGTGCCACCAGCAGAGAACGTGGGTTCTATGGCGGGAGGCAGGACAATGAGCAGTTCTTC TRBD2 20 TRBJ2-1 TRBV15 .
CASSPGGQPGNTIYF TGTGCCAGCAGCCCCGGAGGTCAACCTGGAAACACCATATATTTT . 15 TRBJ1-3 TRBV5-6 .
CASSLLAGGREQFF TGTGCCAGCAGCTTACTAGCGGGAGGCAGGGAGCAGTTCTTC TRBD2 14 TRBJ2-1 TRBV13 .
CASSLDGQIQETQYF TGTGCCAGCAGCTTAGATGGGCAGATCCAAGAGACCCAGTACTTC . 15 TRBJ2-5 TRBV11-2 .
CASTPGGVFTDTQYF TGCGCCAGCACGCCGGGAGGGGTGTTCACAGATACGCAGTATTTT TRBD2 15 TRBJ2-3 TRBV5-1 .
CASSPQKAGKETQYF TGTGCCAGCAGCCCGCAGAAAGCAGGGAAAGAGACCCAGTACTTC . 15 TRBJ2-5 TRBV7-9 .
CASQQGAGETQYF TGCGCCAGCCAACAGGGGGCGGGCGAGACCCAGTACTTC TRBD1 13 TRBJ2-5 TRBV5-1 .
CSVSGLAGAEQYF TGCAGCGTTAGTGGTCTAGCGGGAGCCGAGCAGTACTTC TRBD2 13 TRBJ2-7 TRBV29-1 .
CASSEFLRGSYEQYF TGTGCCAGCAGTGAGTTTTTACGGGGGTCCTACGAGCAGTACTTC . 15 TRBJ2-7 TRBV2 .
CASRLGRLANTYEQYF TGTGCAAGTCGCTTAGGCCGACTAGCGAACACCTACGAGCAGTACTTC . 16 TRBJ2-7 TRBV12-2 .
CASSYGASPSQPQHF TGTGCCAGCAGTTATGGGGCCAGTCCCTCACAGCCCCAGCATTTT . 15 TRBJ1-5 TRBV6-6 .
CASSQDRNSPLHF TGCGCCAGCAGCCAAGACAGGAATTCACCCCTCCACTTT . 13 TRBJ1-6 TRBV4-3 .
CASSETGGQETQYF TGTGCCAGCAGTGAGACAGGCGGACAAGAGACCCAGTACTTC . 14 TRBJ2-5 TRBV6-1 few
CASRTGGTGMEPQHF TGTGCCAGCAGGACAGGGGGGACAGGGATGGAGCCCCAGCATTTT TRBD1 15 TRBJ1-5 TRBV2 .
CASSYGHLRVMVGYTF TGTGCCAGCAGTTACGGCCACTTGAGGGTAATGGTTGGCTACACCTTC . 16 TRBJ1-2 TRBV6-6 .
CSVGGGGRMAQYF TGCAGCGTGGGGGGGGGAGGACGGATGGCCCAGTACTTC TRBD2 13 TRBJ2-5 TRBV29-1 .
CASSYWRGSYEQYF TGTGCCAGCAGTTACTGGCGGGGTTCCTACGAGCAGTACTTC . 14 TRBJ2-7 TRBV6-5 .
CASSYGGEQYF TGTGCCAGCAGCTACGGGGGGGAGCAGTACTTC TRBD2 11 TRBJ2-7 TRBV5-4 few
CASSVGTSNNSPLHF TGTGCCAGTAGTGTCGGGACATCTAATAATTCACCCCTCCACTTT . 15 TRBJ1-6 TRBV7-2 .
CASSYGGEKLFF TGTGCCAGCAGCTATGGGGGGGAAAAACTGTTTTTT . 12 TRBJ1-4 TRBV7-2 once
CASSLREGIYEQYF TGTGCCAGCAGCCTTCGGGAGGGTATCTACGAGCAGTACTTC TRBD2 14 TRBJ2-7 TRBV7-2 .
CASSFGQGHGYTF TGTGCCAGCAGTTTTGGCCAGGGGCATGGCTACACCTTC . 13 TRBJ1-2 TRBV27 .
CASSPGQGSPSYNEQFF TGTGCCAGCAGCCCTGGACAGGGGTCTCCATCCTACAATGAGCAGTTCTTC TRBD1 17 TRBJ2-1 TRBV11-3 .